Listed below are T cell receptor beta chains from one sample, sequenced in a study of cytomegalovirus exposure and HLA in healthy donors. Method: immunoSEQ multiplex PCR; TCRdb's copy keeps in-frame clones and lacks some. The sample lists roughly 250,000 clones; approximately 83% were seen once. Sequences were obtained from PBMCs. These TCRs come from a woman in her 30s in good health and CMV-seropositive. Both conserved end residues are part of each CDR3. Size is stated for part of the rows, as once, few or many counts, or as a class when the clone is expanded.

V gene: TRBV7-6; clone size: once; CDR3 protein: CASSLKLAGAKQETQYF
V gene: TRBV15; clone size: -; CDR3 protein: CATSREGTSEYEQYF
V gene: TRBV10-3; clone size: -; CDR3 protein: CAIGEGRAKGLAGIGYEQYF
V gene: TRBV6-1; clone size: -; CDR3 protein: CASSEPPVSYEQYF
V gene: TRBV11-2; clone size: -; CDR3 protein: CASSQGTSGIQETQYF
V gene: TRBV11-2; clone size: -; CDR3 protein: CASSIRQTLIDEQYF
V gene: TRBV6-4; clone size: -; CDR3 protein: CASSDRGQDTQYF
V gene: TRBV5-1; clone size: -; CDR3 protein: CASSLGGQGDTIYF
V gene: TRBV14; clone size: -; CDR3 protein: CASTLLGTSTEAFF
V gene: TRBV28; clone size: -; CDR3 protein: CASSLWWTGNMNTEAFF
V gene: TRBV19; clone size: -; CDR3 protein: CASSTETGGYTEAFF
V gene: TRBV7-8; clone size: once; CDR3 protein: CASSLADYLYEQYF
V gene: TRBV30; clone size: -; CDR3 protein: CAWGTGVNTEAFF
V gene: TRBV7-9; clone size: -; CDR3 protein: CASSAGEISSYNEQFF
V gene: TRBV5-1; clone size: -; CDR3 protein: CASSSRGADTQYF
V gene: TRBV4-1; clone size: -; CDR3 protein: CASSQVTGGLDTQYF
V gene: TRBV30; clone size: -; CDR3 protein: CAWSRYRQGVTYEQYF
V gene: TRBV27; clone size: -; CDR3 protein: CASSWISALSYNEQFF
V gene: TRBV7-9; clone size: -; CDR3 protein: CASSLAAGGIREQYF
V gene: TRBV5-4; clone size: -; CDR3 protein: CASSLGDEQYF
V gene: TRBV10-1; clone size: -; CDR3 protein: CASSESWTGDNEQYF
V gene: TRBV4-1; clone size: -; CDR3 protein: CASSGQTGATEAFF
V gene: TRBV30; clone size: -; CDR3 protein: CAWSVPGLALGEQFF
V gene: TRBV7-9; clone size: few; CDR3 protein: CASSSSGRDTDTQYF
V gene: TRBV9; clone size: -; CDR3 protein: CASSPGTGGINEQYF
V gene: TRBV27; clone size: -; CDR3 protein: CASSLTPREAHEQYF
V gene: TRBV28; clone size: -; CDR3 protein: CASSLDSGIATNEKLFF
V gene: TRBV7-3; clone size: -; CDR3 protein: CASSLWASNTGELFF
V gene: TRBV28; clone size: -; CDR3 protein: CASRLSGGRGYTF
V gene: TRBV18; clone size: -; CDR3 protein: CASSGTGGDGQPQHF
V gene: TRBV4-1; clone size: -; CDR3 protein: CASSQPTGRSGNTIYF
V gene: TRBV13; clone size: -; CDR3 protein: CASSLQSGPVVEQFF
V gene: TRBV29-1; clone size: many; CDR3 protein: CSVPSEGGNIYGYTF
V gene: TRBV12-2; clone size: -; CDR3 protein: CASRLVRTGPPGETQYF
V gene: TRBV29-1; clone size: -; CDR3 protein: CSVVGGGPYEQYF
V gene: TRBV6-6; clone size: -; CDR3 protein: CASTYAGIEETQYF
V gene: TRBV11-2; clone size: once; CDR3 protein: CASSPGLHTGELFF
V gene: TRBV18; clone size: -; CDR3 protein: CASSPAVGTLLEQYF
V gene: TRBV9; clone size: once; CDR3 protein: CASSVGAGYEQYF
V gene: TRBV29-1; clone size: once; CDR3 protein: CSVKKTGTGSSYEQYF
V gene: TRBV11-2; clone size: once; CDR3 protein: CASSPQGLDYEQYF
V gene: TRBV4-1; clone size: -; CDR3 protein: CASSRHRANIQYF
V gene: TRBV13; clone size: -; CDR3 protein: CASSPPLLAGEYEQYF
V gene: TRBV11-2; clone size: -; CDR3 protein: CASSFAGETEAFF
V gene: TRBV11-2; clone size: -; CDR3 protein: CASSSDRGLFYEQYF
V gene: TRBV10-3; clone size: -; CDR3 protein: CAISESTGLGYEQYF
V gene: TRBV4-1; clone size: -; CDR3 protein: CASSQGQGTEKLFF
V gene: TRBV27; clone size: -; CDR3 protein: CASSPNRVNTEAFF
V gene: TRBV6-5; clone size: -; CDR3 protein: CASSSSYSGSNEQFF
V gene: TRBV6-5; clone size: -; CDR3 protein: CASSYSTSGAYEQYF
V gene: TRBV7-8; clone size: -; CDR3 protein: CASSLLAGHYNEQFF
V gene: TRBV27; clone size: -; CDR3 protein: CASTGSGGTGSEQFF
V gene: TRBV5-1; clone size: -; CDR3 protein: CASSGTGWYNEQFF
V gene: TRBV7-8; clone size: -; CDR3 protein: CASSLVDLHYEQYF
V gene: TRBV7-6; clone size: -; CDR3 protein: CASSFVSGPSYNEQFF
V gene: TRBV2; clone size: -; CDR3 protein: CASSVSGTKIYEQYF